This TCR beta chain was identified during a study of blood T cell repertoires in COVID-19. Background on the study: Donors in the United States, Italy and Spain gave samples during acute or convalescent COVID-19. Sources were T cells, B-cell-depleted T cells, or PBMCs; the material itself was cDNA or gDNA.

Original analysis: Quantification of nucleated cells was approximated via reference gene primer amplification. Repertoires were generated with immunoSEQ multiplex PCR, while TCRdb's copy carries only in-frame clones and drops some. The V and J calls and clone size come from that table; D and trimming were worked out from the DNA. The profile shows 30,000 to 45,000 clones, 70% to 90% of them singletons. The clonotype comes from a woman in her seventies with active COVID-19. The specimen sequenced was peripheral blood.

CDR3 DNA sequence: TGCGCCAGCAGCTTGATACCCGGCGGGGGCGAGGGTGAGCAGTTCTTC. It translates to CASSLIPGGGEGEQFF. The rearrangement uses TRBV5-1 and TRBJ2-1; the D gene is possibly TRBD2 (7 bases). The CDR3 is 16 residues long. Trimming removed 1 base from V and 9 bases from J, with 20 bases in between. Germline values: CDR1 SGHRS, CDR2 YFSETQ.